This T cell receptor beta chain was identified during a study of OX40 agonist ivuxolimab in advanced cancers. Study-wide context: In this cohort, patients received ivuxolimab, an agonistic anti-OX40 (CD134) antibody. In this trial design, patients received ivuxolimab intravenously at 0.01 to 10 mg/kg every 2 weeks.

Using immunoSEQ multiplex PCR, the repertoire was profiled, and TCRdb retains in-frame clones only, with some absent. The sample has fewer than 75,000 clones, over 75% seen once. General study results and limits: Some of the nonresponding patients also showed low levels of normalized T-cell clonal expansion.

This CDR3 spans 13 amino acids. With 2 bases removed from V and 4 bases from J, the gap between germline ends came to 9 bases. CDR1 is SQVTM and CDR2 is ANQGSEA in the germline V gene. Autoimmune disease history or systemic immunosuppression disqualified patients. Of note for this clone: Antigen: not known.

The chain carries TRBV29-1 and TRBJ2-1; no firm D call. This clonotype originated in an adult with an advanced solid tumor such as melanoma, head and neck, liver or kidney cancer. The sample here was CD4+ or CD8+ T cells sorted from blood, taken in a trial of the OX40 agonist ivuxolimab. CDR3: CSVEPPHYNEQFF. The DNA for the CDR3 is TGCAGCGTTGAACCCCCCCATTACAATGAGCAGTTCTTC.